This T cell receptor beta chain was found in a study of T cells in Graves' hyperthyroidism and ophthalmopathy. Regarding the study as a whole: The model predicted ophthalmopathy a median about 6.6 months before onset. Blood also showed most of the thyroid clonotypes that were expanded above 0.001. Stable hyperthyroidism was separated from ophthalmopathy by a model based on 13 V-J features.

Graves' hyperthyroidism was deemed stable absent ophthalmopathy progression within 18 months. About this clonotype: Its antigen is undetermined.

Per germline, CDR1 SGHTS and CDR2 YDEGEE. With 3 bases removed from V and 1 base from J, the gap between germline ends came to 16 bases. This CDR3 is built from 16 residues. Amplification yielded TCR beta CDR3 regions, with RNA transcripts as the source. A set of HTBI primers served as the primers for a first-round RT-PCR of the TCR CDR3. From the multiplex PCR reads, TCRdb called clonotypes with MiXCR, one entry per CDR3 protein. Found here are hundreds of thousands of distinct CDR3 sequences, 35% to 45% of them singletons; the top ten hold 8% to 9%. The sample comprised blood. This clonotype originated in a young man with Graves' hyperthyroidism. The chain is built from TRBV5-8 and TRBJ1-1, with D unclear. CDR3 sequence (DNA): TGTGCCAGCAGCTGGAACTCTCGTTCGGGGAACACTGAAGCTTTCTTT. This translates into CASSWNSRSGNTEAFF.